This paragraph covers one TCR beta chain sequence. Its antigen remains unidentified. Sequencing was preceded by expansion of antigen-specific CD4+ T cells with viral peptide pools in the ViraFEST assay. Culture lasted around eleven days before CD4+ T cell isolation. Each vaccine recipient was nucleocapsid antibody negative and had no prior SARS-CoV-2 infection. Fresh IL-2-containing medium replaced half the medium on days 3 and 7. The data originate from a study of vaccination effects on CD4 cells after COVID-19. V was clipped by 4 bases and J by 7 bases, with 17 bases between them. CDR3 length: 14 amino acids. Germline CDR1 is LNHDA and CDR2 is SQIVND (reference sequence). Only in-frame clones appear in the TCRdb table, and some are missing; sequencing was by immunoSEQ multiplex PCR. The profile shows about 22,000 clones, around 75% of them singletons.

This chain uses TRBV19 with TRBJ2-7; D is possibly TRBD1 or TRBD2 (6 bases each). The material sequenced was CD4+ T cells from PBMCs cultured with HCoV-NL63 spike peptides, taken before COVID-19 vaccination. This receptor was identified in a human donor who received a COVID-19 vaccine. The CDR3 coding sequence is TGTGCCAGTAGTAGGGGGACGGGGGCCTCAGAGCAGTACTTC. This sequence encodes CASSRGTGASEQYF.